This TCR beta chain was documented in a study of T-cell memory formation after mild COVID-19. TCRdb re-analysed the 5' RACE reads in MiXCR, keeping a single row per CDR3 protein. The sample has roughly 410,000 distinct CDR3 sequences, less than 25% seen once. Germline CDR1 reads MNHNS; CDR2 reads SASEGT. V lost 7 bases to trimming and J lost 6 bases, with 21 bases between them. The CDR3 covers 15 residues. This receptor was obtained from an adult woman who had mild COVID-19 (a few samples of this study predate the infection). Cell type and time point are not known. Specimen: PBMCs or a T cell subset sorted from them (not recorded which). This chain connects TRBV6-1 to TRBJ1-2; tentatively, D is TRBD1 (5 bases). The CDR3 reads CASTDGGGGLHGYTF. The CDR3, as DNA: TGTGCCAGCACCGATGGGGGAGGAGGCCTCCATGGCTACACCTTC.